The TCR beta chain described here comes from a study of human T cells and chemical hapten exposure. Trimming removed 0 bases at V and 7 bases at J, with 19 bases between. Germline CDR1 is LGHNA and CDR2 is YSLEER. The CDR3 consists of 17 residues. The time point denotes: patch test 2, 6 weeks after DPC sensitization. The treatment here: therapeutic diphenylcyclopropenone sensitization with weekly scalp DPC. In this sample, this clonotype turned up many times. TCRdb reprocessed the RACE reads via MiXCR and lists one record per CDR3 protein. The sample has tens of thousands of distinct CDR3 sequences, more than 8.5% seen once; the top ten hold under 2.5%.

The sequencing here drew on whole blood, taken in connection with sensitization to the hapten diphenylcyclopropenone (DPC). The clonotype was recovered from a woman aged 25 to 45 with alopecia areata. Some clones in this sample may be carry-over from other donors' samples. The gene calls are TRBV4-3 and TRBJ2-1; D is possibly TRBD1 (6 bases). The CDR3 DNA follows: TGCGCCAGCAGCCAAGAAGTTCAGGGGCTCCCCTGGAATGAGCAGTTCTTC. It yields the protein CASSQEVQGLPWNEQFF.